Detailed here is one T cell receptor beta chain. Its antigen is currently unknown. The source of the sample is a study of cytomegalovirus exposure and HLA in healthy donors. The study, taken as a whole, reports: In a later analysis, specific HLA alleles were associated with 16,000 or so TCR beta sequences at a 0.05 false discovery rate.

A multiplex PCR was run with 60 Vbeta primers and 13 Jbeta primers. This table comes from immunoSEQ multiplex PCR, and its TCRdb copy is limited to in-frame clones, with some not included. The table includes around 200,000 clones, roughly four fifths detected once. Germline CDR1 is SQVTM and CDR2 is ANQGSEA. Trimming shortened V by 5 bases and J by 0 bases, and 10 bases separated the two germline ends. CDR3 size: 13 residues. The chain recombines TRBV29-1 with TRBJ2-5, with D possibly matching TRBD2 (6 bases). The clonotype originates from a woman between 25 and 40 years old in good health and CMV-seropositive. Specimen: PBMCs. Here the CDR3 DNA reads TGCAGCGTTAGGGTAGCGGACCAAGAGACCCAGTACTTC. This codes for CSVRVADQETQYF.